Listed below are T cell receptor beta chains from one sample, sequenced in a study of CD8+ T cells in alopecia areata. Some clones are missing from TCRdb's copy, which holds only in-frame ones; the method was immunoSEQ multiplex PCR. The top ten clones hold roughly 1.4% of a sample with 200,000 to 250,000 clones, less than 75% of them seen once. This sample comprised CD4+ T cells sorted from blood, obtained at week 4, from a patient treated with tofacitinib. All receptors derive from a human donor with alopecia areata. CDR3s include the opening cysteine and the closing phenylalanine or tryptophan. The size field is filled for only some rows; it gives once, few, many or a size class.

>.|TRBJ1-6|TRBV25-1
CASQTGGNSPLHF
>.|TRBJ2-2|TRBV29-1
CSVEQGGTGELFF
>.|TRBJ1-5|TRBV9
CASSVDPGKQPQHF
>.|TRBJ2-3|TRBV4-3
CASSPDRGFSTDTQYF
>.|TRBJ2-1|TRBV7-2
CASSLGGTGALPNEQFF
>.|TRBJ2-1|TRBV9
CASSVGPFNNEQFF
>.|TRBJ2-2|TRBV5-1
CASTPGHSIQHTGELFF
>.|TRBJ1-2|TRBV9
CASSVGFGNYGYTF
>.|TRBJ1-1|TRBV4-1
CASSQADRVGTEAFF
>.|TRBJ1-2|TRBV7-3
CASSLAGGPNYGYTF
>.|TRBJ2-3|TRBV4-3
CASSQVSGLARDTQYF
>few|TRBJ2-1|TRBV19
CARQAGYEQFF
>few|TRBJ2-7|TRBV10-3
CAISGEVEVGYEQYF
>.|TRBJ2-1|TRBV29-1
CSVEVSSGGLSSYNEQFF
>.|TRBJ2-1|TRBV29-1
CSVASAGQDNEQFF
>once|TRBJ1-5|TRBV5-6
CASSWGTGGLNQPQHF
>.|TRBJ2-3|TRBV30
CAWRAAGGRALSLTDTQYF
>.|TRBJ1-6|TRBV29-1
CSVPGSGQGSSPLHF
>.|TRBJ1-5|TRBV4-3
CASSPDLDQPQHF
>.|TRBJ1-1|TRBV29-1
CSVDKQNTEAFF
>many|TRBJ2-6|TRBV10-3
CATPTRGAGANVLTF
>.|TRBJ2-1|TRBV14
CASSQRGAASYNEQFF
>.|TRBJ2-1|TRBV14
CASSAQELAGTNEQFF
>.|TRBJ2-1|TRBV29-1
CSVDNRANEQFF
>.|TRBJ1-1|TRBV30
CAWSVGITNTEAFF
>.|TRBJ1-2|TRBV30
CAWARGGYGYTF
>few|TRBJ2-5|TRBV2
CASSDPGGQETQYF
>few|TRBJ1-5|TRBV5-6
CASSLSGYDNQPQHF
>.|TRBJ1-3|TRBV29-1
CSVVQPHSGNTIYF
>few|TRBJ2-4|TRBV5-6
CASSLNHGQGIAKNIQYF
>.|TRBJ1-2|TRBV29-1
CSVAPGVGYGYTF
>.|TRBJ2-3|TRBV2
CASMAGGPPDTQYF
>.|TRBJ2-2|TRBV4-3
CASSQERGTGELFF
>.|TRBJ1-6|TRBV2
CASRDRGRNSPLHF
>.|TRBJ2-2|TRBV7-7
CASSLGRPGATGELFF
>.|TRBJ1-6|TRBV6-5
CASSRTGLLNSPLHF
>.|TRBJ2-7|TRBV30
CAWTGGSYEQYF
>few|TRBJ1-1|TRBV5-6
CASNPIGGVSTEAFF
>.|TRBJ2-2|TRBV4-2
CASSQGDQGRGTGELFF
>.|TRBJ2-7|TRBV4-2
CASSRDRNYEQYF
>few|TRBJ2-6|TRBV5-6
CASSFWGTGANVLTF
>.|TRBJ1-5|TRBV28
CASSPKLGVIRQPQHF
>.|TRBJ2-1|TRBV29-1
CSVDRGPVDPFF
>.|TRBJ2-3|TRBV5-1
CASRSGQGRDTQYF
>once|TRBJ1-5|TRBV6-6
CASSRDSRGNQPQHF